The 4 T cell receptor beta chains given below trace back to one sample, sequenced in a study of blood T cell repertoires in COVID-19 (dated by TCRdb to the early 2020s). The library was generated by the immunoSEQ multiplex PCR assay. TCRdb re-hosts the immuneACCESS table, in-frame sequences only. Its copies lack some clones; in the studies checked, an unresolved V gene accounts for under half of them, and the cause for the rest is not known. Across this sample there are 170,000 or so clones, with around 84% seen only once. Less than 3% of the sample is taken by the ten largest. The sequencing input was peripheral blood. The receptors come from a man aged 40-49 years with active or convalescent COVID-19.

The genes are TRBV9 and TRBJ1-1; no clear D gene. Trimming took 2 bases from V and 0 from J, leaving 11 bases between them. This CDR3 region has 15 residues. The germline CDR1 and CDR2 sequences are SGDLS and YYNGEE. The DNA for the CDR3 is TGTGCCAGCAGCGTCTGGGCGGGGATGAACACTGAAGCTTTCTTT. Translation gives CASSVWAGMNTEAFF. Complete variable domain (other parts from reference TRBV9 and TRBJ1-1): DSGVTQTPKHLITATGQRVTLRCSPRSGDLSVYWYQQSLDQGLQFLIQYYNGEERAKGNILERFSAQQFPDLHSELNLSSLELGDSALYFCASSVWAGMNTEAFFGQGTRLTVV.

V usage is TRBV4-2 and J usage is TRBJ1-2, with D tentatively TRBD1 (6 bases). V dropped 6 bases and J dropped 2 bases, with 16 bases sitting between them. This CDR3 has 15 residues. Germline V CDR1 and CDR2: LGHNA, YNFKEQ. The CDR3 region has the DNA TGTGCCAGCAGAAATAGTGGGGGCACCAACTATGGCTACACCTTC. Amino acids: CASRNSGGTNYGYTF.

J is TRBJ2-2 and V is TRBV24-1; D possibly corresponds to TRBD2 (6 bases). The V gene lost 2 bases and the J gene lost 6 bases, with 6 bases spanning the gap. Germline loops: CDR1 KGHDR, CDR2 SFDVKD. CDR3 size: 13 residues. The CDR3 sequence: CATSDWGAGELFF. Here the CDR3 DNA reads TGTGCCACCAGTGATTGGGGGGCCGGGGAGCTGTTTTTT.

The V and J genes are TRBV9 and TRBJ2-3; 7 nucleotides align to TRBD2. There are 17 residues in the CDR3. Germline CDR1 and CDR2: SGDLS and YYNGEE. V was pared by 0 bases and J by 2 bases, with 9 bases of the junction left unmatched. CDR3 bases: TGTGCCAGCAGCGTAGGTCGAGCGGGGTCGTACACAGATACGCAGTATTTT. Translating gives CASSVGRAGSYTDTQYF.